This T cell receptor (beta chain) was documented in a study of regulatory T cells in long-lasting Graves disease. Time point of the sample: persistent/refractory GD, antithyroid drugs over 5 years with positive TRAb. The TCR library was made from RNA that had been extracted from PBMCs in TRIzol. J was trimmed by 8 bases and V by 5 bases; bases with no gene match: 9. The CDR3 contains 14 residues. Germline V gives CDR1 MNHNS, CDR2 SASEGT. Many counts were recorded for this clonotype. No antigen is known for it. The TCR beta library used iRepertoire HTBI primers with Arm-PCR amplification of CDR3. TCRdb processed the multiplex PCR reads anew with MiXCR; each CDR3 protein has one entry. Altogether about 660,000 distinct CDR3 sequences are present, around 30% being singletons, with the ten largest covering 35% to 55%. Study-wide results and caveats: Persistent Graves' patients showed less TCR diversity than newly diagnosed ones. TRBV28, TRBJ1-2 and TRBJ2-5 emerged as the favored segments in persistent disease.

The sequences come from peripheral blood mononuclear cells (PBMCs), collected when the disease was refractory, from a patient treated with antithyroid drugs. This rearrangement joins TRBV6-1 to TRBJ2-5, with 9 bases that match TRBD1. This clonotype originated in a female donor with Graves disease. DNA of the CDR3: TGTGCCAGCAGTCACCCCGGACAGGGGATAACCCAGTACTTC. It specifies CASSHPGQGITQYF.